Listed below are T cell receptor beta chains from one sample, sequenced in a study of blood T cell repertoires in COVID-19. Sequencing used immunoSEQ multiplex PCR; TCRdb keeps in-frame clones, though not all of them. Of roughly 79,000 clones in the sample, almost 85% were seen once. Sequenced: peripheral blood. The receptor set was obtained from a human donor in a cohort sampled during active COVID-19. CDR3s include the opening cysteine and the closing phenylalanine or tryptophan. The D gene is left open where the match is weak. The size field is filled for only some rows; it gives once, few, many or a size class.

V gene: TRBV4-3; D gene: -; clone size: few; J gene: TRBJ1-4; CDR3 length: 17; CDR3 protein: CASSQDLVRSTNEKLFF; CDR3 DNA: TGCGCCAGCAGCCAAGATCTAGTCAGATCAACTAATGAAAAACTGTTTTTT
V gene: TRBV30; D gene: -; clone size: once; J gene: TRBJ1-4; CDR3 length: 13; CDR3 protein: CAWCNQGNEKLFF; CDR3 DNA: TGTGCCTGGTGCAACCAGGGGAATGAAAAACTGTTTTTT
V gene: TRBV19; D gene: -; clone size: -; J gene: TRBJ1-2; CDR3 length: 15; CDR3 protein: CASSINLGQNYGYTF; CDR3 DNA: TGTGCCAGTAGTATAAATCTGGGCCAGAACTATGGCTACACCTTC
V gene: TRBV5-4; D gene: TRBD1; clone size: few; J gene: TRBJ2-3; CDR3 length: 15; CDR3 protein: CASSPTGASTDTQYF; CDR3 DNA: TGTGCCAGCAGCCCGACAGGGGCTAGCACAGATACGCAGTATTTT
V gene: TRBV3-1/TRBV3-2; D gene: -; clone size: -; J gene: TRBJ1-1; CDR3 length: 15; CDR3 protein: CASTHGGTPNTEAFF; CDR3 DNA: TGTGCCAGCACCCACGGGGGGACACCGAACACTGAAGCTTTCTTT
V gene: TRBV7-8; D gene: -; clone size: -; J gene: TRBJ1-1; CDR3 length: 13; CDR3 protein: CASSLDWTSQAFF; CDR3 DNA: TGTGCCAGCAGCTTAGACTGGACAAGTCAAGCTTTCTTT
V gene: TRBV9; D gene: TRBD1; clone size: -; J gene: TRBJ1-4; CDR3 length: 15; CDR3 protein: CASSGTGGLNEKLFF; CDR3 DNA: TGTGCCAGCAGCGGCACAGGGGGCTTAAATGAAAAACTGTTTTTT
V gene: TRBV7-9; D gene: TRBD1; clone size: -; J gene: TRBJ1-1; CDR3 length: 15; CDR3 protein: CASSLIQGDGTEAFF; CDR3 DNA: TGTGCCAGCAGCTTAATACAGGGGGATGGAACTGAAGCTTTCTTT
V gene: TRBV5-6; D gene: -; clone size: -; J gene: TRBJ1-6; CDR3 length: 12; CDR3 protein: CASSLEHSPLHF; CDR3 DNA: TGTGCCAGCAGCTTGGAGCATTCACCCCTCCACTTT
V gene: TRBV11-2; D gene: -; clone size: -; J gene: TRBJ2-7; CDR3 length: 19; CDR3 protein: CASSSAGTYGDRVSYEQYF; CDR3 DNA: TGTGCCAGCAGCTCAGCCGGGACTTACGGGGATCGGGTTAGCTACGAGCAGTACTTC
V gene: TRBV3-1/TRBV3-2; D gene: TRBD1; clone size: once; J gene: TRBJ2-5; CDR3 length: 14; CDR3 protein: CASSPQGARETQYF; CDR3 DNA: TGTGCCAGCAGCCCCCAGGGGGCACGGGAGACCCAGTACTTC
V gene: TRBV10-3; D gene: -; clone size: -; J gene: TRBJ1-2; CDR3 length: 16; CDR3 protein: CAISVQGNQPIYGYTF; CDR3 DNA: TGTGCCATCAGTGTCCAGGGGAACCAACCTATCTATGGCTACACCTTC
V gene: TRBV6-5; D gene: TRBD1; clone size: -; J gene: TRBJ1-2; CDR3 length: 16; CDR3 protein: CASSYSIMGQSYGYTF; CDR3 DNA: TGTGCCAGCAGTTACTCGATTATGGGACAGAGCTATGGCTACACCTTC
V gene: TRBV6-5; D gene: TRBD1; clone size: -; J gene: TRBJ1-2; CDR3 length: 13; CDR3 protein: CASSPTGGSGYTF; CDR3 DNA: TGTGCCAGCAGTCCGACAGGGGGAAGTGGCTACACCTTC
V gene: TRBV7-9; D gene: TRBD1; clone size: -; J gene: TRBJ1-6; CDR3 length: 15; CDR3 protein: CASSSGTAYNSPLHF; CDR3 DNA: TGTGCCAGCAGCTCTGGGACAGCCTATAATTCACCCCTCCACTTT
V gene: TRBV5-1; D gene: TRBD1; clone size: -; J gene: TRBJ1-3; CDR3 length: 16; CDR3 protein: CASSLGTGDSGNTIYF; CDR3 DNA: TGCGCCAGCAGCTTGGGAACAGGGGACTCTGGAAACACCATATATTTT
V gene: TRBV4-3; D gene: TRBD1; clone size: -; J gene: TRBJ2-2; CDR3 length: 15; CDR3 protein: CASSQGQGSAGELFF; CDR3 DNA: TGCGCCAGCAGCCAGGGACAGGGATCCGCCGGGGAGCTGTTTTTT
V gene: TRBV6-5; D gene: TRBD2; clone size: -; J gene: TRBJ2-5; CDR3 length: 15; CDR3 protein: CASKAGVIGGETQYF; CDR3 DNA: TGTGCCAGCAAGGCGGGGGTTATTGGTGGAGAGACCCAGTACTTC
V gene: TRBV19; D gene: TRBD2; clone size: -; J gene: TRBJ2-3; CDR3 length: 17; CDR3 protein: CASSAIGTSGLGYTQYF; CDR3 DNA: TGTGCCAGTAGTGCAATTGGGACTAGCGGTCTTGGGTATACGCAGTATTTT
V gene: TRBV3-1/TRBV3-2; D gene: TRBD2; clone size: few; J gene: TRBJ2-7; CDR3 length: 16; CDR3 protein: CASSQMGGDPSYEQYF; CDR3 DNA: TGTGCCAGCAGCCAGATGGGGGGGGACCCCTCCTACGAGCAGTACTTC
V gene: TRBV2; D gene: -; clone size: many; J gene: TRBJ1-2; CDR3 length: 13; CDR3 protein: CASSPQVIYGYTF; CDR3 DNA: TGTGCCAGCAGTCCCCAGGTTATCTATGGCTACACCTTC
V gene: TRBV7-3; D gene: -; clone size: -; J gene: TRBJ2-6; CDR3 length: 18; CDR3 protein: CASSLTEGISSGANVLTF; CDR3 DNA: TGTGCCAGCAGCTTAACCGAGGGCATTAGCTCTGGGGCCAACGTCCTGACTTTC
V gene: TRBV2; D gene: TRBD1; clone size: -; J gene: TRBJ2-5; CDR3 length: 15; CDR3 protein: CASSETGARGETQYF; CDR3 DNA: TGTGCCAGCAGTGAAACAGGGGCCCGCGGAGAGACCCAGTACTTC
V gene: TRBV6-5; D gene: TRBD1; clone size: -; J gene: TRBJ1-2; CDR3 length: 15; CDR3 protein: CASRAGQGANYGYTF; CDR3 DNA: TGTGCCAGCAGGGCGGGACAGGGAGCTAACTATGGCTACACCTTC
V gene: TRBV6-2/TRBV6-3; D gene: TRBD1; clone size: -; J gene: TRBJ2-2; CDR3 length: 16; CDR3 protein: CASSYPVYRGTGELFF; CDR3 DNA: TGTGCCAGCAGTTATCCAGTTTACAGGGGCACCGGGGAGCTGTTTTTT
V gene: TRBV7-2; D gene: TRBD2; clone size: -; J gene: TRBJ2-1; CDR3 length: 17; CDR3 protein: CASSLADGGGSYNEQFF; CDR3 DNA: TGTGCCAGCAGCTTAGCGGACGGGGGGGGCTCCTACAATGAGCAGTTCTTC
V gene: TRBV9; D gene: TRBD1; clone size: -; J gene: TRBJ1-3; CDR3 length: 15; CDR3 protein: CASSDRVGSGNTIYF; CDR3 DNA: TGTGCCAGCTCCGACAGGGTGGGGTCTGGAAACACCATATATTTT
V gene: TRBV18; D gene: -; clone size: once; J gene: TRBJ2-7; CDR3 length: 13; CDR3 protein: CASSNTESGEQYF; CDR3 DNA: TGTGCCAGCTCAAACACAGAGTCCGGCGAGCAGTACTTC
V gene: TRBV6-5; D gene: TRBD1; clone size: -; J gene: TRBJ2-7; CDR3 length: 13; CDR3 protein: CASRGQGGYEQYF; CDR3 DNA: TGTGCCAGCAGGGGACAGGGAGGCTACGAGCAGTACTTC